The rows below give T cell receptor beta chains drawn from one sample of a study of T-cell memory formation after mild COVID-19. One entry per CDR3 protein results from TCRdb running MiXCR on the 5' RACE reads. The data contain 200,000 or so distinct CDR3 sequences, 15% to 20% of them singletons. The sample consisted of PBMCs or a T cell subset sorted from them (not recorded which). Receptors were obtained from an adult woman who had mild COVID-19 (a few samples of this study predate the infection). Cell type and time point are not known. The conserved cysteine and the conserved F or W are not part of the CDR3 here. A D gene is named only where the DNA matches it firmly.

TRBV3-1	TRBJ2-2	TRBD2	ASSRSWRERTNTGELF
TRBV18	TRBJ2-3	TRBD2	ASSPGLAGRRADTQY
TRBV12-3/TRBV12-4	TRBJ1-5	NA	ASRPGTSIYSNQPQH
TRBV18	TRBJ1-4	NA	ASSPLPGEKLF
TRBV25-1	TRBJ2-1	NA	ASSDTGSRTNEQF
TRBV7-2	TRBJ2-1	TRBD2	ASSQGLAGALGNEQF
TRBV7-2	TRBJ1-1	NA	ASRKDGRNTEAF
TRBV12-3/TRBV12-4	TRBJ2-1	TRBD2	ASSNPGLAGTSYNEQF
TRBV20-1	TRBJ1-4	NA	SARGAEASNEKLF
TRBV4-2	TRBJ2-7	TRBD2	ASSQEWTSGSMDYYEQY
TRBV7-2	TRBJ2-7	NA	ASSLNRVWAYEQY
TRBV9	TRBJ2-3	TRBD2	ASSVASGRVGDTQY
TRBV6-2/TRBV6-3	TRBJ2-7	TRBD2	ASRRASGDEQY
TRBV12-3/TRBV12-4	TRBJ2-7	NA	ASSLLWTGQY
TRBV20-1	TRBJ2-3	NA	SAHPGTPSRGGLD
TRBV3-1	TRBJ2-1	NA	ASSRGGRGNEQF
TRBV19	TRBJ1-2	NA	ASSINLGGNYGYT
TRBV30	TRBJ1-5	NA	AWSRAGSGLSQPQH